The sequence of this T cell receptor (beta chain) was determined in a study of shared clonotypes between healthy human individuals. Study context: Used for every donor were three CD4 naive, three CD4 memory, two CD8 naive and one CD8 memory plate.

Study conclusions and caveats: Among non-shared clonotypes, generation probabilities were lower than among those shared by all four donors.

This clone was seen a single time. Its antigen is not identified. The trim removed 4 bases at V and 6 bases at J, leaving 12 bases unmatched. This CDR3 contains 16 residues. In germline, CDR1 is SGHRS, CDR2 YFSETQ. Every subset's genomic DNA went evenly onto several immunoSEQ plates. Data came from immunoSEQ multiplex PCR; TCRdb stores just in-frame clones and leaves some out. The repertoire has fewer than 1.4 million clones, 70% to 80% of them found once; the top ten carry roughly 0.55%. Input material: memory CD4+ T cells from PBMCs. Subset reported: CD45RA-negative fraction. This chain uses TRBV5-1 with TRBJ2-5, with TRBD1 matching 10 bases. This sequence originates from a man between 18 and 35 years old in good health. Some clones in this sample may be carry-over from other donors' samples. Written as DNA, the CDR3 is TGCGCCAGCAGCGGAGGGCCGGGACAGGGGACGCAGACCCAGTACTTC. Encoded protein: CASSGGPGQGTQTQYF.